These T cell receptor beta chains were read from a single sample in a study of blood T cell repertoires in COVID-19. The repertoire was sequenced with immunoSEQ multiplex PCR; TCRdb's copy has only in-frame clones and lacks some. The sample yields approximately 250,000 clones, under 90% seen once. Material for sequencing was peripheral blood. The receptor set was obtained from a human donor in a cohort sampled during active COVID-19. CDR3s include the opening cysteine and the closing phenylalanine or tryptophan. Each record gives: V gene, clone size, D gene, J gene, CDR3 DNA, CDR3 protein. D genes are given only for firm matches. The listing skips clone size in some rows; elsewhere it reads once, few, many or a size class.

V gene: TRBV10-1; clone size: -; D gene: TRBD2; J gene: TRBJ2-3; CDR3 DNA: TGCGCCAGCAGTGAGTCAGCGGGGGGGCCATTGTATCGGCCAGATACGCAGTATTTT; CDR3 protein: CASSESAGGPLYRPDTQYF
V gene: TRBV11-2; clone size: -; D gene: -; J gene: TRBJ2-7; CDR3 DNA: TGTGCCAGCAGCTCGGGATCCGATGCTTCCTACGAGCAGTACTTC; CDR3 protein: CASSSGSDASYEQYF
V gene: TRBV28; clone size: -; D gene: -; J gene: TRBJ1-6; CDR3 DNA: TGTGCCAGCAGCTCCCCCAGGGATAGGTCCTATAATTCACCCCTCCACTTT; CDR3 protein: CASSSPRDRSYNSPLHF
V gene: TRBV2; clone size: few; D gene: TRBD1; J gene: TRBJ2-7; CDR3 DNA: TGTGCCAGCCAAAGGACCGGGACAGGGCGGGACTACGAGCAGTACTTC; CDR3 protein: CASQRTGTGRDYEQYF
V gene: TRBV6-5; clone size: -; D gene: -; J gene: TRBJ2-3; CDR3 DNA: TGTGCCAGCGGACTACGTGCGGGTAGCACAGATACGCAGTATTTT; CDR3 protein: CASGLRAGSTDTQYF
V gene: TRBV2; clone size: few; D gene: -; J gene: TRBJ1-2; CDR3 DNA: TGTGCCAGCAGTGGGACATTTGGCTACACCTTC; CDR3 protein: CASSGTFGYTF
V gene: TRBV5-5; clone size: -; D gene: -; J gene: TRBJ1-6; CDR3 DNA: TGTGCCAGCAGCTTCGACAGCTACTATAATTCACCCCTCCACTTT; CDR3 protein: CASSFDSYYNSPLHF
V gene: TRBV18; clone size: -; D gene: -; J gene: TRBJ1-1; CDR3 DNA: TGTGCCAGCTCACTCGGGACACCTCAAGGGATGAACACTGAAGCTTTCTTT; CDR3 protein: CASSLGTPQGMNTEAFF
V gene: TRBV7-8; clone size: -; D gene: TRBD1; J gene: TRBJ2-7; CDR3 DNA: TGTGCCAGCAGCCCCGATCCAGGGGGCTACGAGCAGTACTTC; CDR3 protein: CASSPDPGGYEQYF
V gene: TRBV3-1/TRBV3-2; clone size: -; D gene: TRBD1; J gene: TRBJ1-2; CDR3 DNA: TGTGCCAGCAGCCAAGATTTCCGACAGGGCTATGTAGGCTACACCTTC; CDR3 protein: CASSQDFRQGYVGYTF
V gene: TRBV2; clone size: once; D gene: -; J gene: TRBJ2-5; CDR3 DNA: TGTGCCAGCAGGTTATTTCAAGAGACCCAGTACTTC; CDR3 protein: CASRLFQETQYF
V gene: TRBV7-8; clone size: once; D gene: -; J gene: TRBJ2-2; CDR3 DNA: TGTGCCAGCAGCTTCGGGGTGACCGGGGAGCTGTTTTTT; CDR3 protein: CASSFGVTGELFF
V gene: TRBV5-6; clone size: once; D gene: TRBD1; J gene: TRBJ2-3; CDR3 DNA: TGTGCCAGCAGCTTGGTGGCTAGCTTAGGGACAGGTACGCAGTATTTT; CDR3 protein: CASSLVASLGTGTQYF
V gene: TRBV28; clone size: -; D gene: TRBD1; J gene: TRBJ1-2; CDR3 DNA: TGTGCCAGCAGTGTCGGACAGGGCTATGGCTACACCTTC; CDR3 protein: CASSVGQGYGYTF
V gene: TRBV7-6; clone size: -; D gene: -; J gene: TRBJ1-1; CDR3 DNA: TGTGCCAGCAGCTCTCCGGGGACACTGAACACTGAAGCTTTCTTT; CDR3 protein: CASSSPGTLNTEAFF
V gene: TRBV20-1; clone size: -; D gene: -; J gene: TRBJ1-2; CDR3 DNA: TGCAGTGCTAGTAAACAGGGACCCGATGGCTACACCTTC; CDR3 protein: CSASKQGPDGYTF
V gene: TRBV9; clone size: -; D gene: -; J gene: TRBJ2-1; CDR3 DNA: TGTGCCAGCACCTCAGGGATCTCTTACAATGAGCAGTTCTTC; CDR3 protein: CASTSGISYNEQFF
V gene: TRBV18; clone size: -; D gene: -; J gene: TRBJ2-7; CDR3 DNA: TGTGCCAGCTCACAACCGGGGCAGAGCTCCTACGAGCAGTACTTC; CDR3 protein: CASSQPGQSSYEQYF
V gene: TRBV19; clone size: -; D gene: TRBD1; J gene: TRBJ1-1; CDR3 DNA: TGTGCCAGTAGTATCGGACAGGGGGCTCGGGGCACTGAAGCTTTCTTT; CDR3 protein: CASSIGQGARGTEAFF
V gene: TRBV9; clone size: -; D gene: TRBD1; J gene: TRBJ1-2; CDR3 DNA: TGTGCCAGCAGCGTAGAGGGCAGGGGGCGTTTGGGCTACACCTTC; CDR3 protein: CASSVEGRGRLGYTF